A selection of T cell receptor beta chains follows, all from one sample in a study of neurological immune-mediated disorders. MiXCR, run by TCRdb on the 5' RACE reads, gives a single entry per CDR3 protein. The sample yields roughly 80,000 distinct CDR3 sequences, under 20% seen once. Sequencing input: PBMCs. The receptor set was obtained from a woman between 35 and 50 years old in good health. Both conserved end residues are part of each CDR3. The D gene is left open where the match is weak. The listing skips clone size in some rows; elsewhere it reads once, few, many or a size class.

TGCGCCAGCAGCTTACCGACAGGGGCCGCCCCAGATACGCAGTATTTT	CASSLPTGAAPDTQYF	many	TRBD1	TRBV5-1	TRBJ2-3
TGCGCCAGCAGCTCTCAGGGGACCCACGGAGAGACCCAGTACTTC	CASSSQGTHGETQYF	many	.	TRBV5-1	TRBJ2-5
TGTGCCAGCGGGCTAACAGGGGGGGTCCAGCCCCAGCATTTT	CASGLTGGVQPQHF	many	TRBD1	TRBV12-3/TRBV12-4	TRBJ1-5
TGTGCCAGCGGGGGATACGGCTATGGCTACACCTTC	CASGGYGYGYTF	many	.	TRBV27	TRBJ1-2
TGCGCCAGCAGCCAAGGAAGGAGTTTCGGGGATGAGCAGTTCTTC	CASSQGRSFGDEQFF	many	.	TRBV4-3	TRBJ2-1
TGCAGTGCTAGAGAACACCTTGGGCTAGCGGGGACGGATACGCAGTATTTT	CSAREHLGLAGTDTQYF	many	TRBD2	TRBV20-1	TRBJ2-3
TGCGCCAGCAGCTTGCTGGTTAATTCACCCCTCCACTTT	CASSLLVNSPLHF	many	.	TRBV5-1	TRBJ1-6
TGCGCCAGCAGCTTGGATGTCGGGCAAGAGACCCAGTACTTC	CASSLDVGQETQYF	many	.	TRBV5-1	TRBJ2-5
TGTGCCAGCAGTTTAGCCTCCAGCCTAAGGACTTCGCCCAATGAGCAGTTCTTC	CASSLASSLRTSPNEQFF	many	.	TRBV12-3/TRBV12-4	TRBJ2-1
TGTGCCAGCAGTTCGACACAACCGGAGACCCAGTACTTC	CASSSTQPETQYF	few	.	TRBV6-2/TRBV6-3	TRBJ2-5
TGTGCCAGCAGCTCAAAGGCGATAGGGGGCAGTTATGGCTACACCTTC	CASSSKAIGGSYGYTF	many	TRBD1	TRBV7-2	TRBJ1-2
TGTGCCAGCAGCTTATTCTCAGGGGTTTCGGAGACCCAGTACTTC	CASSLFSGVSETQYF	few	.	TRBV7-8	TRBJ2-5
TGCAGTGCTCGGACAGGGAATCAGCCCCAGCATTTT	CSARTGNQPQHF	few	TRBD1	TRBV20-1	TRBJ1-5
TGTGCCAGCAGCTTTTCAGGGTCCGAGCAGTACTTC	CASSFSGSEQYF	many	.	TRBV7-8	TRBJ2-7
TGTGCCAGCAGATTACCGGGCTCCGCCACAGATACGCAGTATTTT	CASRLPGSATDTQYF	many	.	TRBV11-2	TRBJ2-3
TGTGCCATCAGACCCTTCGGTGTGAACACTGAAGCTTTCTTT	CAIRPFGVNTEAFF	few	.	TRBV10-3	TRBJ1-1
TGTGCCACCGGGGGGACAGCGAACACCGGGGAGCTGTTTTTT	CATGGTANTGELFF	many	.	TRBV28	TRBJ2-2
TGCGCCAGCAGCCCGCCCCAGGGGGACAAAAACATTCAGTACTTC	CASSPPQGDKNIQYF	many	TRBD1	TRBV5-1	TRBJ2-4
TGTGCCAGCAGGAGGGGACAGCTCAATCAGCCCCAGCATTTT	CASRRGQLNQPQHF	many	TRBD1	TRBV12-3/TRBV12-4	TRBJ1-5
TGTGCCAGCAGTTTACCAGCGGGGGGGCCGGCCATCTCAGATACGCAGTATTTT	CASSLPAGGPAISDTQYF	many	TRBD2	TRBV6-2/TRBV6-3	TRBJ2-3
TGTGCCAGCAGTGAAAACACCAACTCTGGAAACACCATATATTTT	CASSENTNSGNTIYF	many	.	TRBV6-1	TRBJ1-3
TGTGCCAGCAGTGGCAGGGTGCAAGTTGAGCAGTTCTTC	CASSGRVQVEQFF	few	.	TRBV5-5	TRBJ2-1
TGTGTCAGCAGTTCGTTAATGTCAGATACGCAGTATTTT	CVSSSLMSDTQYF	many	.	TRBV12-3/TRBV12-4	TRBJ2-3
TGCGCCAGCAGCTTGGGAGGGGGCACAGAGACCCAGTACTTC	CASSLGGGTETQYF	many	TRBD1	TRBV5-1	TRBJ2-5
TGTGCCAGCAGCTTAGCGCGGGACAGGGTGGGTCAGCCCCAGCATTTT	CASSLARDRVGQPQHF	many	TRBD1	TRBV7-2	TRBJ1-5
TGCGCCAGCAGCCAACTCCGATACAATGAGCAGTTCTTC	CASSQLRYNEQFF	.	.	TRBV4-3	TRBJ2-1
TGTGCCAGCAGCGATACCGTAGCAACAGGGGGTGGTGAGACCCAGTACTTC	CASSDTVATGGGETQYF	many	TRBD1	TRBV2	TRBJ2-5
TGTGCCAGCAGTTACTCCTCCCCCCCCCGGGGGGGCACAGATACGCAGTATTTT	CASSYSSPPRGGTDTQYF	many	TRBD2	TRBV6-6	TRBJ2-3
TGTGCCAGCAGCCCGAGGGGTAGCAATCAGCCCCAGCATTTT	CASSPRGSNQPQHF	many	.	TRBV7-2	TRBJ1-5
TGCAGTGCTAGTAGACCCGGGGGGCCCATCTCCTACAATGAGCAGTTCTTC	CSASRPGGPISYNEQFF	many	.	TRBV20-1	TRBJ2-1
TGTGCCAGTAGTATAGGGGCTAGCTCCTACAATGAGCAGTTCTTC	CASSIGASSYNEQFF	.	.	TRBV19	TRBJ2-1
TGCAGTGCTAGAGTAGCAGGGAGTAGTGGCACCTTC	CSARVAGSSGTF	many	.	TRBV20-1	TRBJ1-2
TGTGCCAGCAGCCTCCTTCCGGGCTCCAATGAGCAGTTCTTC	CASSLLPGSNEQFF	many	.	TRBV14	TRBJ2-1
TGCAGCGTTGAGGGACGGGGTAACTATGGCTACACCTTC	CSVEGRGNYGYTF	few	.	TRBV29-1	TRBJ1-2
TGTGCCAGCAGTAATGGGATCAGCTCTGGAAACACCATATATTTT	CASSNGISSGNTIYF	many	.	TRBV6-5	TRBJ1-3
TGCGCCAGCAGCTTAGGTCTAGCGAGGGGTGAGCAGTTCTTC	CASSLGLARGEQFF	many	.	TRBV5-1	TRBJ2-1
TGTGCCAGCAGGAGGGGGTTTACGGATGGCTACACCTTC	CASRRGFTDGYTF	many	.	TRBV13	TRBJ1-2
TGCGCCAGCAGCTTGGAGGGCACGGAGAGGGCTAATTCACCCCTCCACTTT	CASSLEGTERANSPLHF	few	.	TRBV5-1	TRBJ1-6
TGCAGTGCTCCCCAGCCGGGACTCCTCAACGGGGAGCTGTTTTTT	CSAPQPGLLNGELFF	many	.	TRBV20-1	TRBJ2-2
TGCGCCAGCAGGGGCGGGGGGCCGGACACCGGGGAGCTGTTTTTT	CASRGGGPDTGELFF	many	TRBD2	TRBV10-2	TRBJ2-2